The sequence of this T cell receptor beta chain was determined in a study of blood T cells in healthy people across ages. Primed by a sample-barcoded 5' primer and a J-beta primer mix, a second PCR proceeded for roughly 7 to 11 cycles. TCRdb called the 5' RACE reads again in MiXCR, with one record for every CDR3 protein. The sample records about 1.1 million distinct CDR3 sequences, approximately 38% being singletons. Each sample gave at least 6 million isolated PBMCs. For this clonotype: Its antigen is still unknown.

This CDR3 contains 17 residues. The trim removed 0 bases at V and 0 bases at J, leaving 6 bases unmatched. CDR1 and CDR2 from the germline V gene are LGHNA and YNFKEQ. Broader study findings: It was the long-lived donors that had more naive CD4+ cells and higher diversity than aged donors.

The chain links TRBV4-2 to TRBJ2-3; 7 bases line up with TRBD2. The sequenced sample consisted of blood. The TCR sequence derives from a man younger than 30 in good health. The CDR3 DNA is TGTGCCAGCAGCCAAGATGGGGAGGGCTCTAGCACAGATACGCAGTATTTT. Translated: CASSQDGEGSSTDTQYF.